The 21 T cell receptor beta chains below were found in one sample sequenced in a study of regulatory T cells in long-lasting Graves disease. Relying on iRepertoire HTBI primers and Arm-PCR of CDR3 regions, the team built TCR beta libraries. TCRdb reprocessed the multiplex PCR reads with MiXCR, giving one entry per CDR3 protein. This table has about 350,000 distinct CDR3 sequences, about 17% appearing once. As to time point: newly diagnosed GD, antithyroid drugs for less than 3 months. RNA from PBMCs was the source of the TCR library. This same sample was also taken into another study, of T cells in Graves' hyperthyroidism and ophthalmopathy.

Source: peripheral blood mononuclear cells (PBMCs), taken at new diagnosis, from a patient treated with antithyroid drugs. These receptors were obtained from a woman aged 18-30 years with Graves disease.

This clonotype was detected ten times or more. J is TRBJ1-4 and V is TRBV7-9; the match to TRBD1 covers 7 bases. Trimming took 5 bases from V and 3 from J; bases not matched to a gene: 6. In germline, CDR1 is SEHNR, CDR2 FQNEAQ (reference sequence). The CDR3 has 15 residues. CDR3 nucleotides: TGTGCCAGCAGCAAGGACAGGTCGGCTAATGAAAAACTGTTTTTT. Its protein product is CASSKDRSANEKLFF.

This clonotype was seen ten or more times. The genes are TRBV28 and TRBJ2-1, with 9 bases aligning to TRBD1. Germline CDR1 MDHEN, CDR2 SYDVKM. V lost 2 bases and J lost 7; bases outside the gene matches: 6. The CDR3 sequence is 15 residues long. The CDR3 nucleotides read TGTGCCAGCAGTTTAGGGGGACAGGGCCGAAATGAGCAGTTCTTC. As protein: CASSLGGQGRNEQFF.

This rearrangement joins TRBV24-1 to TRBJ2-3; 10 bases agree with TRBD1. The length of the CDR3 is 15 residues. The V gene end was trimmed by 5 bases and the J gene end by 3 bases; junction bases not matched to a gene: 4. CDR1 KGHDR and CDR2 SFDVKD come from the germline V gene. This CDR3 reads CATSAGTGATDTQYF. The CDR3 DNA follows: TGTGCCACCAGTGCCGGGACAGGGGCTACAGATACGCAGTATTTT.

CDR3 sequence (DNA): TGTGCCAGCAGCCCATCGACAGGGTCGGGTTCACCCCTCCACTTT. This sequence encodes CASSPSTGSGSPLHF. The chain combines TRBV7-6 with TRBJ1-6, with 7 bases lining up with TRBD1. Looked up from germline, CDR1 is SGHVS and CDR2 is FNYEAQ. The CDR3 has 15 residues. V was pared by 5 bases and J by 9 bases, with 10 bases of the junction left unmatched. The full variable domain, in which reference TRBV7-6 and TRBJ1-6 provide the parts outside the CDR3, is GAGVSQSPRYKVTKRGQDVALRCDPISGHVSLYWYRQALGQGPEFLTYFNYEAQQDKSGLPNDRFSAERPEGSISTLTIQRTEQRDSAMYRCASSPSTGSGSPLHFGNGTRLTVT.

Points on this clonotype: A much larger clone sits a single nucleotide away, making a read error possible. This rearrangement joins TRBV6-5 to TRBJ2-5, with 12 nucleotides matching TRBD2. The CDR3 totals 18 residues. J was trimmed by 0 bases and V by 2 bases; bases with no gene match: 7. Germline values: CDR1 MNHEY, CDR2 SVGAGI. The CDR3, as DNA: TGTGCCAGCAGTTACCCCCTAGCGGGGGGGAGGTACCAAGAGACCCAGTACTTC. As protein: CASSYPLAGGRYQETQYF.

This clonotype has just a few counts. The chain has TRBV6-2 or TRBV6-3 and TRBJ1-1, with D hard to call. The CDR3 loop spans 12 amino acids. CDR1 MNHEY and CDR2 SVGEGT come from the germline V gene. V was pared by 5 bases and J by 10 bases, with 14 bases between. The CDR3 loop reads CASSEARRAAFF. CDR3 DNA sequence: TGTGCCAGCAGTGAAGCTCGGCGGGCAGCTTTCTTT.

A remark on this clonotype: A single base separates this from a much larger clone, so it may be a read error. This chain uses TRBV28 with TRBJ1-1, with 7 positions matching TRBD1. The V gene's germline CDR1 is MDHEN and CDR2 SYDVKM. This CDR3 spans 14 amino acids. Trimming cost V 3 bases and J 6 bases; bases outside gene matches: 7. The CDR3 spells CASSFIGGVSEAFF. The DNA of the CDR3 is TGTGCCAGCAGTTTTATAGGGGGCGTCTCTGAAGCTTTCTTT.

The V and J genes are TRBV19 and TRBJ2-3; TRBD1 aligns across 9 bases. The CDR3 loop spans 16 amino acids. Germline V gene lookup returns CDR1 LNHDA and CDR2 SQIVND (reference sequence). The ends lost 5 bases at V and 3 bases at J; junction bases unmatched: 9. DNA for the CDR3: TGTGCCAGTAGTCAGAATCCACAGGGGGCTACAGATACGCAGTATTTT. It codes for CASSQNPQGATDTQYF.

This clonotype was found many times. V usage is TRBV12-3 or TRBV12-4 and J usage is TRBJ2-3; D is unresolved. This CDR3 spans 12 amino acids. Trimming took off 0 bases at V and 8 bases at J, with 6 bases between the two ends. CDR3 sequence (DNA): TGTGCCAGCAGTTTAGCATCTCGTACGCAGTATTTT. This codes for CASSLASRTQYF.

This clonotype has ten or more counts. The chain recombines TRBV30 with TRBJ2-5; 11 bases align to TRBD1. The J segment lost 2 bases and the V segment lost 4 bases, leaving 3 bases of the junction unmatched. Germline CDR1 reads GTSNPN; CDR2 reads SVGIG (reference sequence). This CDR3 has 14 residues. The CDR3 sequence is CAWTRDRGQETQYF. CDR3 coding DNA: TGTGCCTGGACCCGGGACAGGGGGCAAGAGACCCAGTACTTC.

This clonotype appeared many times. J is TRBJ1-2 and V is TRBV2; D unclear. The CDR3 length is 13 residues. Germline values: CDR1 SNHLY, CDR2 FYNNEI. V was cut by 4 bases and J by 2 bases, with 8 bases left in between. For the CDR3, the DNA is TGTGCCAGCAGTGTAGGAGCGAACTATGGCTACACCTTC. This codes for CASSVGANYGYTF.

This chain's CDR3 is CAISLGPNTEAFF. CDR3 nucleotides: TGTGCCATCAGTTTAGGGCCGAACACTGAAGCTTTCTTT. The V call is TRBV10-3, the J call TRBJ1-1; no reliable D call. Germline V lookup: CDR1 ENHRY, CDR2 SYGVKD. The CDR3 totals 13 residues. Trimming shortened V by 5 bases and J by 1 base, and 8 bases separated the two germline ends.

This clonotype was counted only a few times. The V and J genes are TRBV9 and TRBJ2-1; 9 nucleotides match TRBD2. Losses at the gene ends were 3 bases for V and 5 bases for J; bases not matched to a gene: 9. Germline V gene sequence: CDR1 SGDLS, CDR2 YYNGEE. The length of the CDR3 is 16 residues. The DNA of the CDR3 is TGTGCCAGCAGCGCCAGGGGCCTAGCGGGACACAATGAGCAGTTCTTC. It yields the protein CASSARGLAGHNEQFF.

In its sample, this clonotype was seen many times. The V call is TRBV28, the J call TRBJ2-5, with 8 nucleotides matching TRBD1. V gave up 4 bases and J gave up 5 bases; unmatched junction bases: 9. CDR1 and CDR2 (germline): MDHEN, SYDVKM. The CDR3 extends over 15 amino acids. The CDR3 nucleotides read TGTGCCAGCAGTTCGACAGGGGCTCGGGGGGAGACCCAGTACTTC. Protein product: CASSSTGARGETQYF.

In its sample, this clonotype was seen many times. The chain links TRBV5-1 to TRBJ2-1, with D possibly matching TRBD2 (5 bases). In germline, CDR1 is SGHRS, CDR2 YFSETQ. Trimming pared 1 base from V and 4 bases from J, leaving 12 bases between. The CDR3 totals 15 residues. CDR3 residues: CASSLSPGNYNEQFF. CDR3 DNA: TGCGCCAGCAGCTTGTCTCCCGGGAATTACAATGAGCAGTTCTTC. Looking up the rest from reference TRBV5-1 and TRBJ2-1 gives the full variable domain: KAGVTQTPRYLIKTRGQQVTLSCSPISGHRSVSWYQQTPGQGLQFLFEYFSETQRNKGNFPGRFSGRQFSNSRSEMNVSTLELGDSALYLCASSLSPGNYNEQFFGPGTRLTVL.

This clonotype was seen many times. The V call is TRBV28, the J call TRBJ1-5, with 8 bases identical to TRBD1. Germline V gives CDR1 MDHEN, CDR2 SYDVKM. CDR3 size: 14 residues. After removal of 5 bases from V and 7 bases from J, the junction contained 7 bases not matched to a gene. CDR3 amino acids: CASSETGVGQPQHF. The CDR3 DNA is TGTGCCAGCAGTGAGACAGGGGTAGGCCAGCCCCAGCATTTT.

Concerning this clonotype: Its ends do not fully match the called genes, so a read error is possible. The rearrangement uses TRBV5-1 and TRBJ2-3; D gene ambiguous. This CDR3 has 14 residues. Germline V gene sequence: CDR1 SGHRS, CDR2 YFSETQ. This CDR3 is CASRLSQKTDTQYF. In DNA, the CDR3 is TGCGCCAGCCGCTTATCACAGAAGACAGATACGCAGTATTTT.

V gene TRBV6-1 combines with J gene TRBJ1-1; 7 bases map to TRBD1. The V segment lost 6 bases and the J segment 3 bases; nucleotides outside the gene matches: 10. There are 15 residues in the CDR3. In germline, CDR1 is MNHNS, CDR2 SASEGT. The CDR3 loop is CASRGTAITYTEAFF. The CDR3 region has the DNA TGTGCCAGCAGGGGGACAGCCATAACTTACACTGAAGCTTTCTTT.

This clonotype has a count of ten or more. The CDR3 bases are TGCGCCAGCAGCTTGGCAAGAGGCAGGGGTCGCAGCACCGGGGAGCTGTTTTTT. Translation gives CASSLARGRGRSTGELFF. The chain links TRBV5-1 to TRBJ2-2; a possible D gene is TRBD1 (6 bases). From germline, CDR1 is SGHRS and CDR2 YFSETQ. Trimming removed 0 bases at V and 4 bases at J, with 19 bases between. The CDR3 is 18 amino acids.

This clonotype was recorded at least ten times. V gene TRBV28 combines with J gene TRBJ1-2, with TRBD1 matching over 9 bases. Germline V gives CDR1 MDHEN, CDR2 SYDVKM. The CDR3 is 13 amino acids. The V gene end was trimmed by 5 bases and the J gene end by 5 bases; junction bases not matched to a gene: 3. The CDR3 reads CASSPGQGYGYTF. CDR3 nucleotides: TGTGCCAGCAGTCCGGGACAGGGTTATGGCTACACCTTC.

This clonotype was observed many times. The chain recombines TRBV14 with TRBJ2-3; 8 nucleotides match TRBD2. With V trimmed by 4 bases and J by 6 bases, 3 bases remained unmatched. Germline CDR1 and CDR2: SGHDN and FVKESK. The CDR3 contains 13 residues. The CDR3 protein is CASSPGTRDTQYF. The CDR3 region has the DNA TGTGCCAGCAGCCCCGGGACTAGGGATACGCAGTATTTT.